Listed below are T cell receptor beta chains from one sample, sequenced in a study of regulatory T cells in long-lasting Graves disease. TCRdb passed the multiplex PCR reads through MiXCR, listing each CDR3 protein once. The sample lists about 430,000 distinct CDR3 sequences, around 23% occurring once. Sequencing was performed on peripheral blood mononuclear cells (PBMCs), taken when the disease was refractory, from a patient treated with antithyroid drugs. Source of these receptors: a female donor with Graves disease. Each CDR3 is given with its conserved first and last residue. A D gene is named only where the DNA matches it firmly. Size is omitted from some rows. Given values are once, few, many or a class for expanded clones.

>TRBV3-1|many|TRBJ1-2|TRBD1
TGTGCCAGCAGCCAAAGGGACAGGGGGAGGACCTATGGCTACACCTTC
CASSQRDRGRTYGYTF
>TRBV6-5|NA|TRBJ1-1|NA
TGTGCCAGCAGTTACTTGGGCAGTTCGATGCCGAACACTGAAGCTTTCTTT
CASSYLGSSMPNTEAFF
>TRBV28|many|TRBJ2-2|TRBD1
TGTGCCAGCAGTCCGACAGGGCGTGGCGGGGAGCTGTTTTTT
CASSPTGRGGELFF
>TRBV19|NA|TRBJ2-7|NA
TGTGCCAGTAGTACGACAGCAGATCCCCCCTACGAGCAGTACTTC
CASSTTADPPYEQYF
>TRBV6-9|few|TRBJ2-7|NA
TGTGCCAGCAGTTTCGGACCGAGGAGCTCCTACGAGCAGTACTTC
CASSFGPRSSYEQYF
>TRBV14|few|TRBJ2-7|TRBD2
TGTGCCAGCAGTCTAGTGGCTAGCGGTAGATCCTACGAGCAGTACTTC
CASSLVASGRSYEQYF
>TRBV3-1|many|TRBJ1-1|NA
TGTGCCAGCAGCCAAGTGCCCGACGCCTCTGAAGCTTTCTTT
CASSQVPDASEAFF
>TRBV19|NA|TRBJ2-2|NA
TGTGCCAGTAGCTCTGGGGGAGGAAACACCGGGGAGCTGTTTTTT
CASSSGGGNTGELFF
>TRBV4-2|many|TRBJ1-2|NA
TGTGCCAGCAGCACCCTACTCGGGGAGCATGATGGCTACACCTTC
CASSTLLGEHDGYTF
>TRBV24-1|few|TRBJ2-7|NA
TGTGCCACCAGTGCCCAGGGGGGCTACGAGCAGTACTTC
CATSAQGGYEQYF
>TRBV4-1|NA|TRBJ2-7|NA
TGCGCCAGCAGCCAAGGCGGGCGGGCAGGGACTCTCTACGAGCAGTACTTC
CASSQGGRAGTLYEQYF
>TRBV5-1|few|TRBJ1-2|NA
TGCGCCAGCAGCGGACCAATAACTTATGGCTACACCTTC
CASSGPITYGYTF
>TRBV12-3/TRBV12-4|many|TRBJ2-2|NA
TGTGCCAGCAGTTTAGTCTCTAGTAGCATCGGGGAGCTGTTTTTT
CASSLVSSSIGELFF
>TRBV5-1|few|TRBJ2-5|TRBD1
TGCGCCAGCAGCACGGGACAGAGCCAAGAGACCCAGTACTTC
CASSTGQSQETQYF
>TRBV28|many|TRBJ2-2|TRBD2
TGTGCCAGCAGTACTAGAGGGACTAGCGGTACCGGGGAGCTGTTTTTT
CASSTRGTSGTGELFF
>TRBV28|medium-sized|TRBJ1-5|NA
TGTGCCAGCACCGCTGGGCAGCATCAGCCCCAGCATTTT
CASTAGQHQPQHF
>TRBV20-1|NA|TRBJ2-7|TRBD1
TGCAGTGCTAGAGATAGCAGGGACAGCCTTCACTACGAGCAGTACTTC
CSARDSRDSLHYEQYF
>TRBV6-1|few|TRBJ2-7|NA
TGTGCCAGCAGTGGGGGGGCGCCTCCCTACGAGCAGTACTTC
CASSGGAPPYEQYF
>TRBV3-1|many|TRBJ1-4|NA
TGTGCCAGCAGCCAAGGTCAGAATGAAAAACTGTTTTTT
CASSQGQNEKLFF
>TRBV7-8|many|TRBJ2-5|NA
TGTGCCAGCAGCTTAGTTCGCAGGGTGGGAGAGACCCAGTACTTC
CASSLVRRVGETQYF
>TRBV20-1|many|TRBJ1-5|NA
TGCAGTGCTAGACCGGGAGTGCATCAGCCCCAGCATTTT
CSARPGVHQPQHF
>TRBV5-1|few|TRBJ2-5|TRBD1
TGCGCCAGCAGCCTGGACAGGGGAAAAGAGACCCAGTACTTC
CASSLDRGKETQYF
>TRBV7-3|many|TRBJ1-1|TRBD1
TGTGCCAGCAGCTTAGCCACAGGGGCTGAAGCTTTCTTT
CASSLATGAEAFF
>TRBV5-1|many|TRBJ2-7|NA
TGCGCCAGCAGCCCAAGGGACACCTACGAGCAGTACTTC
CASSPRDTYEQYF